These 22 T cell receptor beta chains were all obtained from the same sample, sequenced in a study of CD8 T cells in Susac syndrome. Random hexamers served to reverse transcribe roughly 0.5 to 1 ug RNA. Each CDR3 protein is one row after TCRdb ran MiXCR on the immunoSEQ multiplex PCR reads. The table shows fewer than 150,000 distinct CDR3 sequences, with about 93% occurring only once. The sequenced sample was CD8+ T cells from PBMCs. These receptors all come from a human donor with multiple sclerosis.

The count of this clonotype is one. The chain uses TRBV28 and TRBJ2-1; D uncertain. V was pared by 3 bases and J by 4 bases, with 10 bases between. The V gene's germline CDR1 is MDHEN and CDR2 SYDVKM. The CDR3 is 14 residues long. The chain's CDR3 is CASSFVYRYNEQFF. CDR3 in DNA: TGTGCCAGCAGTTTTGTCTATAGATACAATGAGCAGTTCTTC.

This chain uses TRBV27 with TRBJ2-2; tentatively, D is TRBD1 (7 bases). V dropped 6 bases and J dropped 4 bases, with 15 bases sitting between them. Germline-derived CDR1 and CDR2 are MNHEY and SMNVEV (reference sequence). This CDR3 contains 15 residues. The DNA for the CDR3 is TGTGCCAGCAGCGATTCAGGGGGAGGCACCGGGGAGCTGTTTTTT. Translated: CASSDSGGGTGELFF.

This clonotype was seen only once. V usage is TRBV6-5 and J usage is TRBJ2-1, with D perhaps matching TRBD2 (5 bases). The V end lost 6 bases, the J end lost 4 bases, and 16 bases lay between the germline ends. This CDR3 spans 15 amino acids. The V gene's germline CDR1 is MNHEY and CDR2 SVGAGI. Written as DNA, the CDR3 is TGTGCCAGCAGCCCCTTGGTCAGCGGATACAATGAGCAGTTCTTC. This sequence encodes CASSPLVSGYNEQFF.

V is TRBV6-5 and J is TRBJ2-7; D unclear. CDR1 MNHEY and CDR2 SVGAGI come from the germline V gene. This CDR3 comprises 14 residues. Trimming shortened V by 3 bases and J by 0 bases, and 9 bases separated the two germline ends. The CDR3 spells CASSYMAGSYEQYF. The CDR3 DNA reads as TGTGCCAGCAGTTATATGGCAGGCTCCTACGAGCAGTACTTC.

The chain combines TRBV30 with TRBJ2-3; D gene unclear. Trimming took off 2 bases at V and 1 base at J, with 13 bases between the two ends. Germline-derived CDR1 and CDR2 are GTSNPN and SVGIG (reference sequence). The CDR3 runs 15 residues. The CDR3 DNA reads as TGTGCCTGGAGTACCGGTTGGTCTGGCACAGATACGCAGTATTTT. It translates to CAWSTGWSGTDTQYF.

This clonotype was counted a few times. The rearrangement uses TRBV4-1 and TRBJ2-5, with TRBD2 matching 8 bases. Losses at the gene ends were 4 bases for V and 4 bases for J; bases not matched to a gene: 8. The CDR3 covers 15 residues. Germline V gene lookup returns CDR1 MGHRA and CDR2 YSYEKL. The CDR3 nucleotides read TGCGCCAGCAGCCCACCGGGCGGGAGGCTAGAGACCCAGTACTTC. It encodes CASSPPGGRLETQYF.

The chain combines TRBV29-1 with TRBJ2-7; D gene unclear. The V end was cut by 6 bases, the J end by 4 bases, with 19 bases between. Germline V gene lookup returns CDR1 SQVTM and CDR2 ANQGSEA. The CDR3 totals 14 residues. The DNA of the CDR3 is TGCAGCGTCCGCCCCGGTACTTTAGAATACGAGCAGTACTTC. Translated: CSVRPGTLEYEQYF.

The rearrangement joins TRBV7-3 to TRBJ2-3; D is unclear. The CDR3 runs 12 residues. Germline CDR1 and CDR2: SGHTA and FQGTGA. Trimming pared 5 bases from V and 5 bases from J, leaving 8 bases between. In DNA form, the CDR3 reads TGTGCCAGCAGCCCCCAAGGAGATACGCAGTATTTT. Translating gives CASSPQGDTQYF.

V gene TRBV4-1 combines with J gene TRBJ1-3; D possibly corresponds to TRBD1 (5 bases). Germline CDR1 and CDR2: MGHRA and YSYEKL. The CDR3 runs to 15 residues. V was shortened by 0 bases and J by 6 bases, with 12 bases between the two germline ends. As DNA, the CDR3 is TGCGCCAGCAGCCAAGATCAAGGGACTGAAAACACCATATATTTT. This encodes CASSQDQGTENTIYF.

The chain joins TRBV6-6 to TRBJ1-1; D not resolved. This CDR3 has 12 amino acids. V was cut by 7 bases and J by 4 bases, with 10 bases left in between. Germline loops: CDR1 MNHNY, CDR2 SVGAGI (reference sequence). Written as DNA, the CDR3 is TGTGCCAGCATTTTAGAGGGCACTGAAGCTTTCTTT. This gives the protein CASILEGTEAFF.

The J gene is TRBJ2-3, the V gene TRBV19, with D unresolved. Germline values: CDR1 LNHDA, CDR2 SQIVND (reference sequence). V was shortened by 1 base and J by 2 bases, with 7 bases between the two germline ends. The CDR3 has 14 residues. Here the CDR3 reads CASSIGAVTDTQYF. CDR3 coding DNA: TGTGCCAGTAGTATAGGGGCGGTCACAGATACGCAGTATTTT.

The chain links TRBV28 to TRBJ1-1; D not certain. V gave up 7 bases and J gave up 1 base, with 10 bases separating them. The CDR3 loop spans 13 amino acids. CDR1 is MDHEN, CDR2 SYDVKM, per germline. In DNA form, the CDR3 reads TGTGCCAGCACCCCTCGGGGGAACACTGAAGCTTTCTTT. Protein product: CASTPRGNTEAFF.

V gene TRBV6-2 or TRBV6-3 combines with J gene TRBJ1-2; perhaps TRBD1 as D (6 bases). Trimming cost V 1 base and J 3 bases, with 15 bases left between them. The CDR3 runs to 16 residues. From germline, CDR1 is MNHEY and CDR2 SVGEGT. The CDR3 DNA is TGTGCCAGCAGTTACTTCCCGTCGACAGGAGACTATGGCTACACCTTC. Translating gives CASSYFPSTGDYGYTF.

The J gene is TRBJ2-2, the V gene TRBV28, with D maybe TRBD2 (6 bases). Trimming took off 6 bases at V and 4 bases at J, with 15 bases between the two ends. The CDR3 has 15 residues. Germline values: CDR1 MDHEN, CDR2 SYDVKM. The CDR3 loop is CASSLRGSGTGELFF. The CDR3 nucleotides are TGTGCCAGCAGCCTTCGGGGGTCGGGCACCGGGGAGCTGTTTTTT.

V gene TRBV5-1 combines with J gene TRBJ2-2; tentative D call: TRBD2 (5 bases). This CDR3 region has 17 residues. Trimming pared 6 bases from V and 1 base from J, leaving 19 bases between. Germline V CDR1 and CDR2: SGHRS, YFSETQ. CDR3 in DNA: TGCGCCAGCATGCTAGCCCGACCAGTTGGGAACACCGGGGAGCTGTTTTTT. It is translated as CASMLARPVGNTGELFF.

The chain employs TRBV5-1 and TRBJ2-1, with 9 nucleotides matching TRBD2. The germline CDR1 and CDR2 sequences are SGHRS and YFSETQ. Trimming at V came to 4 bases and at J to 0 bases, leaving 11 bases not matched to a gene. This CDR3 has 18 residues. CDR3 region: CASSKELAGLSSYNEQFF. CDR3 DNA sequence: TGCGCCAGCAGCAAAGAGCTAGCGGGGTTGAGCTCCTACAATGAGCAGTTCTTC.

This chain connects TRBV6-2 or TRBV6-3 to TRBJ2-1; no clear D. Germline V gives CDR1 MNHEY, CDR2 SVGEGT. V was pared by 2 bases and J by 9 bases, with 23 bases between. The CDR3 is made up of 17 amino acids. The CDR3 here is CASSYSKYTDLRREQFF. CDR3 DNA sequence: TGTGCCAGCAGTTACAGTAAATATACCGACCTACGACGTGAGCAGTTCTTC.

The J gene is TRBJ2-7, the V gene TRBV6-6; D may correspond to TRBD1 or TRBD2 (5 bases each). With 6 bases removed from V and 7 bases from J, the gap between germline ends came to 19 bases. Germline V gives CDR1 MNHNY, CDR2 SVGAGI (reference sequence). The CDR3 totals 14 residues. The CDR3 coding sequence is TGTGCCAGCAGCCTCCAGGGACCCCAAGGGGAGCAGTACTTC. Its translation is CASSLQGPQGEQYF.

V usage is TRBV4-1 and J usage is TRBJ2-5; TRBD2 matches 10 bases. Germline-derived CDR1 and CDR2 are MGHRA and YSYEKL. V lost 4 bases to trimming and J lost 0 bases; unmatched junction nucleotides: 5. This CDR3 contains 16 residues. In nucleotides, the CDR3 is TGCGCCAGCAGCCCCATAGCGGGAGGCAACCAAGAGACCCAGTACTTC. Encoded protein: CASSPIAGGNQETQYF.

The chain carries TRBV30 and TRBJ2-2, with D unclear. V lost 7 bases and J 3 bases, leaving 3 bases between the germline ends. Per germline, CDR1 GTSNPN and CDR2 SVGIG (reference sequence). The CDR3 has 10 residues. The CDR3 sequence is CAYDTGELFF. Here the CDR3 DNA reads TGTGCCTACGACACCGGGGAGCTGTTTTTT.

The chain employs TRBV6-1 and TRBJ1-1, with a possible D match to TRBD1 (5 bases). Between the trimmed V and J ends, which lost 5 bases and 1 base, there was a span of 11 bases. CDR3 size: 14 residues. CDR1 is MNHNS and CDR2 is SASEGT in the germline V gene. This CDR3 reads CASSPGFGNTEAFF. In DNA form, the CDR3 reads TGTGCCAGCAGTCCAGGGTTCGGGAACACTGAAGCTTTCTTT.

This chain links TRBV27 with TRBJ1-2; a weak D match, TRBD1 (5 bases). V was pared by 8 bases and J by 4 bases, with 23 bases between. The CDR3 covers 16 residues. Germline V gene sequence: CDR1 MNHEY, CDR2 SMNVEV (reference sequence). The CDR3 sequence: CASGQNAYTGGYGYTF. In DNA form, the CDR3 reads TGTGCCAGCGGCCAAAACGCCTATACAGGAGGCTATGGCTACACCTTC.